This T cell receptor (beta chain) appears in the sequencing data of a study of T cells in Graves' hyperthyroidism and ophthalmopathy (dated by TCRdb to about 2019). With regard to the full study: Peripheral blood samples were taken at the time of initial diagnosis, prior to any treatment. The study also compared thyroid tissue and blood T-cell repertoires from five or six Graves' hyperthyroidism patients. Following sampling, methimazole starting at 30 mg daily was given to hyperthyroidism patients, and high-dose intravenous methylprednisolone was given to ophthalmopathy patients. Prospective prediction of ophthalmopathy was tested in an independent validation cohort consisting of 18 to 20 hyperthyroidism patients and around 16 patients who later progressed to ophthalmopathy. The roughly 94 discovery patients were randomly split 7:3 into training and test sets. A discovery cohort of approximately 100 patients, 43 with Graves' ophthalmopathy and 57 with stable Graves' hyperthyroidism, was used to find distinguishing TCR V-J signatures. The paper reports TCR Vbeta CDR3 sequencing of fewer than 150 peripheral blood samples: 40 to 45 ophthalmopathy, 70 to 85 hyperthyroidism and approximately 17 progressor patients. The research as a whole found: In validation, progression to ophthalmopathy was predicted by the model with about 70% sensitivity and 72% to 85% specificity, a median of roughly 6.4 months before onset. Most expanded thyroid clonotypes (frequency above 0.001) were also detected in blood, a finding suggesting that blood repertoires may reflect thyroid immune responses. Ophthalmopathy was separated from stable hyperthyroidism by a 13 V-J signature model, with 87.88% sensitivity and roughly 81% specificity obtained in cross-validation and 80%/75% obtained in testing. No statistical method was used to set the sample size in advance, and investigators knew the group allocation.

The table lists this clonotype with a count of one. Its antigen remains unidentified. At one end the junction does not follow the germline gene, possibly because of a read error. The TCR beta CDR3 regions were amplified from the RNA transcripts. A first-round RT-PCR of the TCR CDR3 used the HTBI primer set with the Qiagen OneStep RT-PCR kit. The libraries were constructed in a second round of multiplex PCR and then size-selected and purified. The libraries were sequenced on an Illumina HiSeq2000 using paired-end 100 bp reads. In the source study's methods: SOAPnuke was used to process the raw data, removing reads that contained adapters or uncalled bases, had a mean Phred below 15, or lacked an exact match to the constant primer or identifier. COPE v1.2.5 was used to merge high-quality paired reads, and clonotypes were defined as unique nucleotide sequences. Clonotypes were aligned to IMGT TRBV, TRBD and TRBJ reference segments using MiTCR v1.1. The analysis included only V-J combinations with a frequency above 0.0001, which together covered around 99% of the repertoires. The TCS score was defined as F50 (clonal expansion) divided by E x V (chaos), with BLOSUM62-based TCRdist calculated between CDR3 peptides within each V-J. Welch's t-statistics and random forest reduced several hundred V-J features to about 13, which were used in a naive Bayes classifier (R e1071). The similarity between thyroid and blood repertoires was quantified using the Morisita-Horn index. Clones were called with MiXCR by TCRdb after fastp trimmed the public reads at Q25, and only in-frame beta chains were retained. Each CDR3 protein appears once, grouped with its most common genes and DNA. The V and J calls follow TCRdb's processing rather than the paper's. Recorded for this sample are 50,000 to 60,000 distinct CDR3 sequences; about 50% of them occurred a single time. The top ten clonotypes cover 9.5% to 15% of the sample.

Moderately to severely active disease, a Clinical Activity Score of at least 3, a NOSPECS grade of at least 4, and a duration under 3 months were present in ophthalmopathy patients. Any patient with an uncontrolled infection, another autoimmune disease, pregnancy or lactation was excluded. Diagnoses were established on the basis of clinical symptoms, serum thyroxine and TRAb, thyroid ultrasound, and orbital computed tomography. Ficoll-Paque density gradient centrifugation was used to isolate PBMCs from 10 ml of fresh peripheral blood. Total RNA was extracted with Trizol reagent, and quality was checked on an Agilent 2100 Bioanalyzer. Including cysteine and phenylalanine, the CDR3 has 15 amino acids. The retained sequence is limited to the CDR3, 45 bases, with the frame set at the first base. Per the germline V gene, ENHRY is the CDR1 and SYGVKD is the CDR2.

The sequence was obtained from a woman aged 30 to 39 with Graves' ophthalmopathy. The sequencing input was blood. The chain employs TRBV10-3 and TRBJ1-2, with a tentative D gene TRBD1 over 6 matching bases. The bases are TGTGCCATCCGTGCAGTTACAGGGCGAACTTATGGCTACACATTC. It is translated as CAIRAVTGRTYGYTF.